The next 25 T cell receptor beta chains were all read from a single sample in a study of CD8+ T cells in alopecia areata. Extraction and reverse transcription of RNA yielded cDNA as the sequencing template. Libraries were prepared by immunoSEQ multiplex PCR; TCRdb keeps only in-frame clonotypes and omits some of them. The sample consists of roughly 120,000 clones, 56% of them appearing once. Regarding treatment: oral pan-JAK inhibitor, 5-10 mg twice daily. Source: CD4+ T cells sorted from blood, taken at week 24, from a patient treated with tofacitinib. These receptor sequences come from a human donor with alopecia areata.

The chain recombines TRBV6-5 with TRBJ1-5; 8 nucleotides align to TRBD1. This CDR3 comprises 15 residues. The V gene end was trimmed by 6 bases and the J gene end by 1 base; junction bases not matched to a gene: 5. Germline V gene lookup returns CDR1 MNHEY and CDR2 SVGAGI. The CDR3 sequence is CASSTYRGSNQPQHF. The CDR3 coding sequence is TGTGCCAGCAGCACATACAGGGGGAGCAATCAGCCCCAGCATTTT.

The gene calls are TRBV7-9 and TRBJ2-1, with TRBD2 matching over 13 bases. Trimming at V came to 5 bases and at J to 5 bases, leaving 6 bases not matched to a gene. The germline CDR1 and CDR2 sequences are SEHNR and FQNEAQ (reference sequence). The CDR3 contains 16 residues. The CDR3 reads CASSRDGTSGDNEQFF. The CDR3 DNA reads as TGTGCCAGCAGCAGAGACGGGACTAGCGGGGACAATGAGCAGTTCTTC.

The sample holds a few counts of this clone. The chain carries TRBV7-8 and TRBJ1-1; the D gene is possibly TRBD1 (5 bases). The CDR3 has 16 amino acids. Germline values: CDR1 SGHVS, CDR2 FQNEAQ. Between the trimmed V and J ends, which lost 3 bases and 1 base, there was a span of 15 bases. CDR3 DNA sequence: TGTGCCAGCAGCTTGTCGGGACGGACTTCGAACACTGAAGCTTTCTTT. Its protein product is CASSLSGRTSNTEAFF.

V and J are TRBV19 and TRBJ2-6; TRBD1 aligns across 9 bases. CDR3 length: 17 amino acids. The J segment lost 2 bases and the V segment lost 6 bases, leaving 8 bases of the junction unmatched. Germline V gives CDR1 LNHDA, CDR2 SQIVND (reference sequence). Written as DNA, the CDR3 is TGTGCCAGTAGACGAACACAGGGGGCGCCTGGGGCCAACGTCCTGACTTTC. Its translation: CASRRTQGAPGANVLTF. Full variable domain (outside the CDR3, taken from reference TRBV19 and TRBJ2-6): DGGITQSPKYLFRKEGQNVTLSCEQNLNHDAMYWYRQDPGQGLRLIYYSQIVNDFQKGDIAEGYSVSREKKESFPLTVTSAQKNPTAFYLCASRRTQGAPGANVLTFGAGSRLTVL.

CDR3 nucleotides: TGTGCCAGCAAGACCTTGACAGGGGTCGGGGAGACCCAGTACTTC. Residues: CASKTLTGVGETQYF. This chain uses TRBV2 with TRBJ2-5; the match to TRBD1 covers 8 bases. Germline CDR1 SNHLY, CDR2 FYNNEI. This CDR3 contains 15 residues. With 7 bases clipped from V and 5 bases from J, the junction kept 12 bases outside the gene matches.

This chain joins TRBV29-1 and TRBJ2-1; 11 nucleotides agree with TRBD2. Trimming removed 3 bases from V and 3 bases from J; junction bases left unmatched: 7. The CDR3 covers 16 residues. Germline V gene sequence: CDR1 SQVTM, CDR2 ANQGSEA. The CDR3: CSVDGRLAGNYNEQFF. The DNA for the CDR3 is TGCAGCGTTGACGGTCGACTAGCGGGGAACTACAATGAGCAGTTCTTC.

This clone was detected once. CDR3 residues: CASSLGQFAYEQYF. The CDR3 DNA sequence: TGTGCCAGCAGCCTGGGACAGTTCGCCTACGAGCAGTACTTC. V is TRBV5-6 and J is TRBJ2-7; 7 nucleotides align to TRBD1. The CDR3 consists of 14 residues. Trimming cost V 4 bases and J 2 bases; bases outside gene matches: 6. Germline loops: CDR1 SGHDT, CDR2 YYEEEE.

The V gene is TRBV4-1, the J gene TRBJ2-3; 9 nucleotides match TRBD2. CDR1 MGHRA and CDR2 YSYEKL come from the germline V gene. The V segment lost 6 bases and the J segment 1 base; nucleotides outside the gene matches: 11. This CDR3 contains 17 residues. CDR3 region: CASRIGLAGRGTDTQYF. The CDR3 bases are TGCGCCAGCAGAATCGGTCTAGCGGGGAGGGGCACAGATACGCAGTATTTT.

The V gene is TRBV9, the J gene TRBJ2-4; tentatively, D is TRBD2 (5 bases). V lost 2 bases to trimming and J lost 6 bases, with 12 bases between them. This CDR3 is 14 amino acids long. Germline V gene lookup returns CDR1 SGDLS and CDR2 YYNGEE. In DNA, the CDR3 is TGTGCCAGCAGCGTCGGACCCGGAGGAAACATTCAGTACTTC. This translates into CASSVGPGGNIQYF.

The chain has TRBV6-5 and TRBJ2-3; D is undetermined. This CDR3 comprises 16 residues. V lost 4 bases and J lost 6, with 20 bases in between. Germline V lookup: CDR1 MNHEY, CDR2 SVGAGI. For the CDR3, the DNA is TGTGCCAGCAGTTCCCTTCGAGCGCAACACAGCGATACGCAGTATTTT. It translates to CASSSLRAQHSDTQYF.

The chain couples TRBV5-4 to TRBJ1-1; 9 nucleotides align to TRBD1. The CDR3 has 14 amino acids. Germline lookup yields CDR1 SGHNT and CDR2 YYREEE (reference sequence). J was trimmed by 9 bases and V by 4 bases; bases with no gene match: 10. CDR3 nucleotides: TGTGCCAGCAGCCGACCACCGGGACAGGGACAAGCTTTCTTT. Translated, it gives CASSRPPGQGQAFF.

The chain recombines TRBV7-2 with TRBJ2-2, with 10 bases lining up with TRBD2. This CDR3 comprises 17 residues. Per germline, CDR1 SGHTA and CDR2 FQGNSA. V lost 3 bases, J lost 0 bases, and 4 bases stayed unmatched. The CDR3 sequence is CASSFASGGANTGELFF. CDR3 DNA sequence: TGTGCCAGCAGCTTCGCTAGCGGGGGAGCGAACACCGGGGAGCTGTTTTTT. Variable domain in full (rest from reference TRBV7-2 and TRBJ2-2): GAGVSQSPSNKVTEKGKDVELRCDPISGHTALYWYRQSLGQGLEFLIYFQGNSAPDKSGLPSDRFSAERTGGSVSTLTIQRTQQEDSAVYLCASSFASGGANTGELFFGEGSRLTVL.

The chain combines TRBV30 with TRBJ1-2; D unresolved. CDR3 length: 13 amino acids. The germline CDR1 and CDR2 sequences are GTSNPN and SVGIG (reference sequence). The ends were cut back, 3 bases at V and 4 bases at J, with 12 bases in the middle. CDR3 nucleotides: TGTGCCTGGAGGAGTGAGGGCAGCTATGGCTACACCTTC. Protein: CAWRSEGSYGYTF.

The chain uses TRBV9 and TRBJ2-2; D assignment may be TRBD1 or TRBD2 (6 bases each). The V gene lost 4 bases and the J gene lost 5 bases, with 18 bases spanning the gap. The CDR3 is made up of 16 amino acids. Germline V gene sequence: CDR1 SGDLS, CDR2 YYNGEE. As DNA, the CDR3 is TGTGCCAGCAGCCTTAGACTACAGGGAGGTACCGGGGAGCTGTTTTTT. It specifies CASSLRLQGGTGELFF.

This chain uses TRBV7-9 with TRBJ2-3; the D is unclear. In germline, CDR1 is SEHNR, CDR2 FQNEAQ (reference sequence). The CDR3 runs to 13 residues. V dropped 5 bases and J dropped 14 bases, with 20 bases sitting between them. The CDR3 bases are TGTGCCAGCAGCCCGACGGTCGAAAGCAGTCGGTATTTT. It specifies CASSPTVESSRYF.

This clone appeared once. CDR3 bases: TGTGCCAGCAGGCTGGGTTTTGGAGGGCAAGAGACCCAGTACTTC. Its translation: CASRLGFGGQETQYF. The genes are TRBV27 and TRBJ2-5; TRBD2 might be the D (6 bases). The CDR3 contains 15 residues. Germline V gene sequence: CDR1 MNHEY, CDR2 SMNVEV (reference sequence). Between the trimmed V and J ends, which lost 6 bases and 2 bases, there was a span of 16 bases.

This clone was found once. The CDR3 sequence: CAWSEGDHYEQYF. The CDR3 DNA sequence: TGTGCCTGGAGTGAAGGGGACCACTACGAGCAGTACTTC. This chain joins TRBV30 and TRBJ2-7; D may correspond to TRBD1 or TRBD2 (5 bases each). The CDR3 contains 13 residues. The V gene lost 1 base and the J gene lost 3 bases, with 10 bases spanning the gap. Per the germline V gene, CDR1 is GTSNPN and CDR2 is SVGIG (reference sequence).

This chain links TRBV9 with TRBJ1-2, with a possible D match to TRBD1 (5 bases). There are 13 residues in the CDR3. Trimming removed 0 bases from V and 7 bases from J, with 10 bases in between. Germline CDR1 SGDLS, CDR2 YYNGEE. CDR3 DNA: TGTGCCAGCAGCGTAGAGGGGCCCAGTGGCTACACCTTC. Translation: CASSVEGPSGYTF.

The CDR3 region has the DNA TGTGCCGGAGCTAGCGGGCCCCGGGGGGAGACCCAGTACTTC. It is translated as CAGASGPRGETQYF. V gene TRBV7-9 combines with J gene TRBJ2-5, with 8 bases lining up with TRBD2. This CDR3 spans 14 amino acids. Germline V gene data show CDR1 as SEHNR and CDR2 as FQNEAQ (reference sequence). Trimming removed 11 bases from V and 5 bases from J; junction bases left unmatched: 13.

The chain carries TRBV29-1 and TRBJ2-4; D not certain. The germline V gene encodes CDR1 SQVTM and CDR2 ANQGSEA. The CDR3 is 11 amino acids. Deletions cut 6 bases from V and 10 bases from J, with 13 bases between. CDR3 sequence (DNA): TGCAGCGTGACAAGGTTAGATATTCAGTACTTC. Its protein is CSVTRLDIQYF.

The J gene is TRBJ2-5, the V gene TRBV6-5, with 10 bases identical to TRBD2. This CDR3 spans 15 amino acids. CDR1 is MNHEY, CDR2 SVGAGI, per germline. V lost 4 bases to trimming and J lost 6 bases; unmatched junction nucleotides: 8. CDR3 nucleotides: TGTGCCAGCAGTTTGCAGCGGGGGGGCGTAAAGACCCAGTACTTC. This codes for CASSLQRGGVKTQYF.

This clone has a single count. The CDR3 loop reads CASSLDQETQYF. The CDR3 region has the DNA TGTGCCAGCAGCTTAGACCAAGAGACCCAGTACTTC. V and J are TRBV7-9 and TRBJ2-5; D gene uncertain. CDR1 and CDR2 from the germline V gene are SEHNR and FQNEAQ (reference sequence). The CDR3 covers 12 residues. V lost 1 base and J 0 bases, leaving 0 bases between the germline ends.

This clone was seen a few times. The chain joins TRBV7-2 to TRBJ1-5, with D hard to call. V was cut by 5 bases and J by 1 base, with 3 bases left in between. The CDR3 totals 12 residues. The germline CDR1 and CDR2 sequences are SGHTA and FQGNSA. CDR3 in DNA: TGTGCCAGCAGCCAGAGCAATCAGCCCCAGCATTTT. Translation gives CASSQSNQPQHF.

This chain joins TRBV7-8 and TRBJ2-1; 7 bases are a match to TRBD2. CDR1 and CDR2 from the germline V gene are SGHVS and FQNEAQ. The CDR3 sequence is 17 residues long. After removal of 3 bases from V and 2 bases from J, the junction contained 10 bases not matched to a gene. CDR3 nucleotide sequence: TGTGCCAGCAGCTTGAGGCCGAGCGGGGAGGCCTACAATGAGCAGTTCTTC. Translating gives CASSLRPSGEAYNEQFF.

This clone has a handful of counts. The chain has TRBV7-9 and TRBJ1-6; possibly TRBD1 for D (5 bases). The germline V and J ends were trimmed by 3 bases and 4 bases, with 13 bases remaining between them. Per germline, CDR1 SEHNR and CDR2 FQNEAQ (reference sequence). The CDR3 totals 16 residues. CDR3 sequence: CASSFGAGQYNSPLHF. In nucleotides, the CDR3 is TGTGCCAGCAGCTTTGGGGCAGGTCAATATAATTCACCCCTCCACTTT.